This TCR beta chain was retrieved from a study of post-analysis software for immune sequencing data (dated by TCRdb to the mid-2010s). With regard to the full study: Relapsing-remitting, secondary progressive and progressive-relapsing multiple sclerosis were recorded as disease courses, and subtype annotation was lacking for some patients. A subset of samples was prepared in parallel using single-end sample barcoding, then pooled and co-amplified after Illumina adapter ligation. The patient repertoires were compared against around eleven previously published healthy control repertoires obtained from donors aged roughly 6 to 25 years.

TCR beta repertoires were profiled from peripheral blood of over 10 young patients with multiple sclerosis to demonstrate the VDJtools post-analysis software. Multiple sclerosis patients were children and adolescents aged roughly 6 to 17 years. The CDR1 and CDR2 encoded by the germline V gene are SGHTA and FQGNSA. V is cut by 5 bases and J by 3 bases, and the space between the germline ends is 15 bases. The CDR3 measures 15 amino acids from cysteine to phenylalanine. The retained sequence is limited to the CDR3, 45 bases, with the frame set at the first base. Library method: PCR. Reads for this sample came from an Illumina HiSeq 2500. To reduce PCR and sequencing biases, unique molecular identifiers were incorporated into the TCR beta cDNA libraries. Some 500,000 cDNA molecules were obtained for every 1 to 10 million input T cells, so each molecule roughly corresponded to one T cell. The same protocol used for the earlier healthy control dataset was applied to prepare and sequence the patient libraries. Samples belonging to the same batch were prepared together, multiplexed and sequenced on a shared HiSeq lane. Processing in the source paper ran as follows. MIGEC was used to process the raw barcoded reads, and molecular identifier groups with only a single read were discarded before consensus assembly and CDR3 extraction. Clonotype tables were post-analysed with VDJtools, normalizing diversity by down-sampling all datasets to the smallest sample size. To correct batch-related cross-sample contamination, repertoire overlap clustering matched CDR3 amino acid sequences but not nucleotide sequences. TCRdb reprocessed the public reads (quality trimming at Q25 with fastp, clone calling with MiXCR) and kept in-frame beta chains. All rows with the same CDR3 protein become a single entry with the most common DNA and genes. Here the V and J calls rest on TCRdb's processing, not on the authors' analysis. The sample includes about 770,000 distinct CDR3 sequences, with 35% to 55% observed a single time. Over 4.5% of the sample goes to the ten largest clones.

This clonotype has a handful of counts. Its antigen is unknown. No qualities accompany the bases; no much larger clone lies one base away. Beyond this particular receptor, the publication reports: Compared with controls, multiple sclerosis patients had significantly lower normalized Chao1 diversity, a finding suggesting substantial peripheral T-cell clonal expansion. Patients showed significantly higher frequencies than controls for about five TRBV segments, among them TRBV5-6, TRBV5-1 and TRBV20-1. The control group was slightly older than the multiple sclerosis patient group. Strong co-clustering of samples prepared in the same batch was shown by direct clustering with F measure, prompting a batch-effect correction.

The receptor was isolated from a girl aged 5 to 17 with multiple sclerosis. The V and J genes are TRBV7-2 and TRBJ2-3; TRBD2 is possibly the D segment (6 matching bases). The sequenced sample was blood. The nucleotide sequence reads as follows: TGTGCCAGCAGCACGGGACTTCCCGGAACAGATACGCAGTATTTT. Its protein reads: CASSTGLPGTDTQYF. Full variable domain (CDR3 extended with the reference TRBV7-2 and TRBJ2-3 proteins): GAGVSQSPSNKVTEKGKDVELRCDPISGHTALYWYRQSLGQGLEFLIYFQGNSAPDKSGLPSDRFSAERTGGSVSTLTIQRTQQEDSAVYLCASSTGLPGTDTQYFGPGTRLTVL.